The 12 T cell receptor beta chains reported below all come from one sample, sequenced in a study of CD8+ T cells in alopecia areata. Sequencing used cDNA as its template, made by extracting RNA and reverse transcribing it. Using immunoSEQ multiplex PCR, the repertoire was profiled, and TCRdb retains in-frame clones only, with some absent. The sample carries about 190,000 clones, 45% to 65% recorded once. Treatment specified: oral pan-JAK inhibitor, 5-10 mg twice daily. The sample consisted of CD4+ T cells sorted from blood, taken at week 4, from a patient treated with tofacitinib. Receptors were obtained from a human donor with alopecia areata.

The chain couples TRBV6-1 to TRBJ1-5; tentatively, D is TRBD1 (5 bases). This CDR3 comprises 12 residues. Germline-derived CDR1 and CDR2 are MNHNS and SASEGT. Trimming removed 6 bases at V and 7 bases at J, with 10 bases between. CDR3 nucleotides: TGTGCCAGCAGGGAGGGGCGGCAGCCCCAGCATTTT. Protein sequence: CASREGRQPQHF.

The sample holds a few counts of this clone. The chain joins TRBV30 to TRBJ2-4; weak D call: TRBD1 (5 bases). V lost 0 bases and J lost 0, with 12 bases in between. This CDR3 is 16 amino acids long. Germline CDR1 GTSNPN, CDR2 SVGIG (reference sequence). CDR3 sequence: CAWSVGRALAKNIQYF. CDR3 sequence (DNA): TGTGCCTGGAGTGTTGGCAGGGCCCTAGCCAAAAACATTCAGTACTTC.

This clone was counted a few times. The J gene is TRBJ1-1, the V gene TRBV14; TRBD1 might be the D (5 bases). The germline CDR1 and CDR2 sequences are SGHDN and FVKESK. The CDR3 sequence is 13 residues long. The ends were cut back, 4 bases at V and 1 base at J, with 7 bases in the middle. CDR3 in amino acids: CASSRDRNTEAFF. Written as DNA, the CDR3 is TGTGCCAGCAGCCGCGACAGGAACACTGAAGCTTTCTTT.

With regard to this clone: Other DNA sequences of this sample code for an identical CDR3. The rearrangement links TRBV30 to TRBJ2-1; 12 bases map to TRBD2. CDR1 and CDR2 from the germline V gene are GTSNPN and SVGIG (reference sequence). V lost 1 base, J lost 7 bases, and 2 bases stayed unmatched. The CDR3 runs 14 residues. The CDR3 DNA reads TGTGCCTGGAGTGGACTAGCGGGAGTAAATGAGCAGTTCTTC. It yields the protein CAWSGLAGVNEQFF.

The chain joins TRBV29-1 to TRBJ2-4, with 8 bases that match TRBD1. V lost 6 bases to trimming and J lost 6 bases; unmatched junction nucleotides: 10. CDR3 length equals 14 residues. Per germline, CDR1 SQVTM and CDR2 ANQGSEA. This CDR3 is CSVSPFDRGNIQYF. The CDR3 nucleotides read TGCAGCGTCTCTCCTTTTGACAGGGGAAACATTCAGTACTTC.

The rearrangement links TRBV30 to TRBJ2-3, with D maybe TRBD2 (6 bases). Looked up from germline, CDR1 is GTSNPN and CDR2 is SVGIG (reference sequence). V was trimmed by 1 base and J by 1 base, leaving 15 bases between them. The CDR3 is 16 amino acids. CDR3 DNA sequence: TGTGCCTGGAGTGGGCAAGCGGGCCTCCGCACAGATACGCAGTATTTT. This sequence encodes CAWSGQAGLRTDTQYF.

V and J are TRBV2 and TRBJ1-1, with D maybe TRBD1 (5 bases). The CDR3 is made up of 14 amino acids. Trimming stripped 4 bases from V and 0 bases from J, with 9 bases between. The V gene's germline CDR1 is SNHLY and CDR2 FYNNEI. The CDR3 region is CASSAYRMNTEAFF. As DNA, the CDR3 is TGTGCCAGCAGTGCTTACAGGATGAACACTGAAGCTTTCTTT.

This clone has only one observation. The chain recombines TRBV6-1 with TRBJ2-5; D not certain. Germline V gene data show CDR1 as MNHNS and CDR2 as SASEGT. The CDR3 covers 11 residues. V lost 6 bases to trimming and J lost 5 bases, with 7 bases between them. The CDR3 spells CASRELETQYF. In nucleotides, the CDR3 is TGTGCCAGCAGAGAGTTGGAGACCCAGTACTTC.

The V call is TRBV2, the J call TRBJ1-5, with TRBD1 matching over 9 bases. V dropped 5 bases and J dropped 7; count of bases not matched to a gene: 9. The V gene's germline CDR1 is SNHLY and CDR2 FYNNEI. This CDR3 is built from 15 residues. The CDR3 loop is CASSPQQGAIQPQHF. CDR3 DNA sequence: TGTGCCAGCAGTCCCCAACAGGGGGCTATCCAGCCCCAGCATTTT.

Regarding this clone: The germline gene is not matched at one end of the junction; a read error may be the cause. The V and J genes are TRBV7-7 and TRBJ2-2; D remains unclear. CDR3 length equals 16 residues. CDR1 and CDR2 from the germline V gene are SSHAT and FNYEAQ (reference sequence). The CDR3, as DNA: TGTGCTAGCAGCTTATCGGCGTCCGCGAACACCGGGGAGCTGTTTTTT. It is translated as CASSLSASANTGELFF.

The chain recombines TRBV18 with TRBJ1-2; TRBD1 matches 8 bases. CDR1 KGHSH and CDR2 LQKENI come from the germline V gene. The CDR3 is 13 residues long. The ends lost 3 bases at V and 5 bases at J; junction bases unmatched: 2. DNA of the CDR3: TGTGCCAGCTCACCGGACAGGGAATATGGCTACACCTTC. It translates to CASSPDREYGYTF.

The J gene is TRBJ1-4, the V gene TRBV29-1, with D unclear. Trimming took 4 bases from V and 11 from J, leaving 11 bases between them. This CDR3 contains 11 residues. The V gene's germline CDR1 is SQVTM and CDR2 ANQGSEA. DNA of the CDR3: TGCAGCGTTGGTATGGGAGGGAAACTGTTTTTT. Its translation: CSVGMGGKLFF.